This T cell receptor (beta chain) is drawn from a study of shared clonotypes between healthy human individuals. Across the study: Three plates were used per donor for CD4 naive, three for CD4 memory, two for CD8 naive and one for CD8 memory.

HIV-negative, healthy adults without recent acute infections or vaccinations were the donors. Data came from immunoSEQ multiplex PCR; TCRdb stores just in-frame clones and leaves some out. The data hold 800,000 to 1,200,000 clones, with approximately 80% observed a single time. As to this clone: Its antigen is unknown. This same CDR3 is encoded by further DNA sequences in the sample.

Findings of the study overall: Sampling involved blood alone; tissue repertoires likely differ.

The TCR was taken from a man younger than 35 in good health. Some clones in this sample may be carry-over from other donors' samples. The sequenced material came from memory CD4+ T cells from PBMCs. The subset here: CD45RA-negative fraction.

CDR3 in DNA: TGCGCCAGCAGCTTGGGAACGACCAACTATGGCTACACCTTC. Its translation is CASSLGTTNYGYTF. V is TRBV5-1 and J is TRBJ1-2; D remains unclear. The germline V gene has CDR1 SGHRS and CDR2 YFSETQ. V lost 0 bases, J lost 2 bases, and 8 bases lay in between. The CDR3 consists of 14 residues.